The 15 T cell receptor beta chains in this list originate from one sample, sequenced in a study of PD-L1 blockade in urothelial cancer. The method was immunoSEQ multiplex PCR; TCRdb's version includes in-frame clones alone and lacks a portion of them. Among around 100,000 clones, under 85% were seen once, and the ten largest hold about 2.2%. The specimen was PBMCs, collected around atezolizumab (anti-PD-L1) treatment. Source of these receptors: a man in his fifties with urothelial cancer.

This chain uses TRBV6-6 with TRBJ2-5; 13 bases match TRBD2. Trimming cost V 6 bases and J 4 bases; bases outside gene matches: 5. From germline, CDR1 is MNHNY and CDR2 SVGAGI (reference sequence). The CDR3 runs to 15 residues. CDR3 loop: CASRRTSGSVETQYF. DNA of the CDR3: TGTGCCAGCAGGCGGACTAGCGGGAGCGTAGAGACCCAGTACTTC.

The chain joins TRBV5-4 to TRBJ2-3, with 9 bases aligning to TRBD2. From germline, CDR1 is SGHNT and CDR2 YYREEE (reference sequence). With V trimmed by 0 bases and J by 6 bases, 5 bases remained unmatched. This CDR3 comprises 15 residues. The CDR3 sequence is CASSLAVAGVDTQYF. CDR3 nucleotide sequence: TGTGCCAGCAGCTTGGCAGTAGCGGGAGTGGATACGCAGTATTTT.

This rearrangement joins TRBV11-3 to TRBJ1-1; TRBD1 matches at 9 bases. Germline V gene lookup returns CDR1 SGHNT and CDR2 YENEEA. Trimming cost V 1 base and J 2 bases; bases outside gene matches: 5. The CDR3 runs 16 residues. The CDR3 nucleotides are TGTGCCAGCAGCTTAGGCGGGGGACAGGGCAACACTGAAGCTTTCTTT. Residues: CASSLGGGQGNTEAFF.

Only one count was recorded for this clone. V gene TRBV11-2 combines with J gene TRBJ2-7, with D perhaps matching TRBD1 (6 bases). Germline CDR1 reads SGHAT; CDR2 reads FQNNGV. Trimming stripped 5 bases from V and 3 bases from J, with 8 bases between. CDR3 length: 12 amino acids. The chain's CDR3 is CASSRTDYEQYF. As DNA, the CDR3 is TGTGCCAGCAGCCGGACAGACTACGAGCAGTACTTC.

The chain joins TRBV11-3 to TRBJ2-1; 8 bases line up with TRBD2. There are 15 residues in the CDR3. The germline gives CDR1 SGHNT, CDR2 YENEEA. Germline trimming cut 3 bases from V and 6 bases from J; bases unmatched to any gene: 7. The CDR3 sequence is CASSFASGPGNEQFF. The CDR3 DNA is TGTGCCAGCAGCTTCGCTAGCGGGCCGGGCAATGAGCAGTTCTTC.

V usage is TRBV7-8 and J usage is TRBJ2-7, with D maybe TRBD1 (5 bases). Trimming took 1 base from V and 0 from J, leaving 13 bases between them. CDR1 is SGHVS and CDR2 is FQNEAQ in the germline V gene. The CDR3 length is 16 residues. CDR3 loop: CASSLGGFSSSYEQYF. The CDR3 DNA reads as TGTGCCAGCAGCTTAGGGGGCTTTTCGAGCTCCTACGAGCAGTACTTC. Together with reference TRBV7-8 and TRBJ2-7, the CDR3 gives the full variable domain: GAGVSQSPRYKVAKRGQDVALRCDPISGHVSLFWYQQALGQGPEFLTYFQNEAQLDKSGLPSDRFFAERPEGSVSTLKIQRTQQEDSAVYLCASSLGGFSSSYEQYFGPGTRLTVT.

A word on this clone: The germline gene is not matched at one end of the junction; a read error may be the cause. The chain joins TRBV5-1 to TRBJ1-1; 7 nucleotides align to TRBD1. The CDR3 is made up of 15 amino acids. Germline V gene lookup returns CDR1 SGHRS and CDR2 YFSETQ. Here the CDR3 reads CASSLGQQGNAEAFF. In DNA form, the CDR3 reads TGCGCCAGCAGCTTGGGACAACAGGGGAACGCTGAAGCTTTCTTT.

The DNA of the CDR3 is TGTGCCACCGGGTGGGGACAGGGGTCGGCCGGGGAGCTGTTTTTT. Its protein product is CATGWGQGSAGELFF. The rearrangement links TRBV15 to TRBJ2-2; TRBD1 matches 10 bases. V was pared by 8 bases and J by 6 bases, with 9 bases of the junction left unmatched. CDR1 LNHNV and CDR2 YYDKDF come from the germline V gene (reference sequence). The CDR3 contains 15 residues.

This clone is medium-sized by share. The chain uses TRBV7-5 and TRBJ1-6; TRBD1 is taken as the D call from the table, unchecked against the DNA. TRBV7-5 counts as a pseudogene. The CDR3 extends over 18 amino acids. DNA of the CDR3: TGTGCCAGAGCGCACGGGGACACCAAGGGCTCCTATAATTCACCCCTCCACTTT. Translation gives CARAHGDTKGSYNSPLHF.

The rearrangement links TRBV28 to TRBJ2-5; D is ambiguous. This CDR3 region has 14 residues. CDR1 and CDR2 from the germline V gene are MDHEN and SYDVKM. Trimming removed 4 bases from V and 3 bases from J, with 12 bases in between. The CDR3 reads CASSSSVLKETQYF. The CDR3 DNA reads as TGTGCCAGCAGTTCAAGCGTACTTAAAGAGACCCAGTACTTC.

The rearrangement links TRBV19 to TRBJ2-1; D perhaps matches TRBD1 (5 bases). The CDR3 extends over 14 amino acids. Per the germline V gene, CDR1 is LNHDA and CDR2 is SQIVND (reference sequence). Trimming shortened V by 9 bases and J by 5 bases, and 17 bases separated the two germline ends. The CDR3 DNA sequence: TGTGCCAGCAGGGTTTATGAAGGCCACAATGAGCAGTTCTTC. Translated: CASRVYEGHNEQFF.

This clone was seen just once. The chain is built from TRBV7-3 and TRBJ2-2, with TRBD1 matching over 8 bases. CDR1 SGHTA and CDR2 FQGTGA come from the germline V gene. The V segment lost 5 bases and the J segment 9 bases; nucleotides outside the gene matches: 5. The CDR3 has 13 residues. The CDR3: CASSPDRERELFF. The CDR3 DNA follows: TGTGCCAGCAGCCCGGACAGGGAGAGGGAGCTGTTTTTT. Complete variable domain (other parts from reference TRBV7-3 and TRBJ2-2): GAGVSQTPSNKVTEKGKYVELRCDPISGHTALYWYRQSLGQGPEFLIYFQGTGAADDSGLPNDRFFAVRPEGSVSTLKIQRTERGDSAVYLCASSPDRERELFFGEGSRLTVL.

The table lists this clone with a count of one. The chain carries TRBV6-1 and TRBJ2-7; possible D gene TRBD1, 5 bases. This CDR3 is built from 13 residues. V was pared by 6 bases and J by 5 bases, with 14 bases between. CDR1 is MNHNS and CDR2 is SASEGT in the germline V gene. Here the CDR3 reads CASRQTLGHEQYF. DNA of the CDR3: TGTGCCAGCAGACAAACCTTGGGGCACGAGCAGTACTTC.

This CDR3 is CASSKDSGAESGRRHEQFF. CDR3 bases: TGTGCCAGCTCAAAAGATTCGGGGGCAGAGAGCGGGAGAAGGCATGAGCAGTTCTTC. The V call is TRBV18, the J call TRBJ2-1; 8 bases fit TRBD2. Germline values: CDR1 KGHSH, CDR2 LQKENI. Losses at the gene ends were 5 bases for V and 8 bases for J; bases not matched to a gene: 23. The CDR3 spans 19 residues.

This clone was found a few times. The genes are TRBV9 and TRBJ2-1; 8 nucleotides agree with TRBD2. Germline V CDR1 and CDR2: SGDLS, YYNGEE. The ends lost 6 bases at V and 6 bases at J; junction bases unmatched: 11. This CDR3 contains 15 residues. The CDR3 DNA reads as TGTGCCAGCACCCCGAGGGCGGGAGGAGGCAATGAGCAGTTCTTC. Protein sequence: CASTPRAGGGNEQFF.